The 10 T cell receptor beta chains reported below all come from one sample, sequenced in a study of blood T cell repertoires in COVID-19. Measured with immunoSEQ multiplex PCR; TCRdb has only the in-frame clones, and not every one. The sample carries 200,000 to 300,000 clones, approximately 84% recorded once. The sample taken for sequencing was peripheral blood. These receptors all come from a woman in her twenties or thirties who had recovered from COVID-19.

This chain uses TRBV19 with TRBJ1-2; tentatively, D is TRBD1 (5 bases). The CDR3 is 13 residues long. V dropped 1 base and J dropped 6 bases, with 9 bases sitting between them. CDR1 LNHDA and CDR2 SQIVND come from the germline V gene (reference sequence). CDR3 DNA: TGTGCCAGTAGTATAGGGGGCAGAAATGGCTACACCTTC. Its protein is CASSIGGRNGYTF.

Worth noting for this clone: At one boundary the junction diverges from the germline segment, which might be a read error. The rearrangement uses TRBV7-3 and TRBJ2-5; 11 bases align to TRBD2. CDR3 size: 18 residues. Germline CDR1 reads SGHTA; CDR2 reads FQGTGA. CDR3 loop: CASSLGSGGASFSETQYF. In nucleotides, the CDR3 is TGCGCCAGCAGCCTGGGTAGCGGGGGGGCCTCATTTTCGGAGACCCAGTACTTC.

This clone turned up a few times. CDR3 in DNA: TGTGCCAGCAGCTTATTTGGACAGGGGGCTAAGGGCGAGCAGTACTTC. Its protein is CASSLFGQGAKGEQYF. The chain combines TRBV7-9 with TRBJ2-7; 11 bases line up with TRBD1. The CDR3 has 16 residues. The ends lost 2 bases at V and 6 bases at J; junction bases unmatched: 9. The germline gives CDR1 SEHNR, CDR2 FQNEAQ (reference sequence).

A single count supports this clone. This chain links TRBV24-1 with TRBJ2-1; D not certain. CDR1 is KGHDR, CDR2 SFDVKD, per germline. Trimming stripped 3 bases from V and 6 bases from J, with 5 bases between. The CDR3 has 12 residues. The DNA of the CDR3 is TGTGCCACCAGTGATCCCTCCAATGAGCAGTTCTTC. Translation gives CATSDPSNEQFF.

The CDR3 region is CASSLLVGTEAFF. The CDR3 nucleotides are TGTGCCAGTAGTTTATTAGTCGGCACTGAAGCTTTCTTT. The chain uses TRBV19 and TRBJ1-1; D gene uncertain. Germline V lookup: CDR1 LNHDA, CDR2 SQIVND (reference sequence). CDR3 length: 13 residues. The V end lost 5 bases, the J end lost 4 bases, and 11 bases lay between the germline ends.

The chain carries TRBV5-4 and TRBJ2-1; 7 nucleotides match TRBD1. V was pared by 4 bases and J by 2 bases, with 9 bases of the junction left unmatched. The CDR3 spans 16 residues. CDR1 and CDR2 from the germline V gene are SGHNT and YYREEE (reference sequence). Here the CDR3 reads CASSPALGTAYNEQFF. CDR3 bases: TGTGCCAGCAGCCCGGCCCTAGGGACAGCCTACAATGAGCAGTTCTTC. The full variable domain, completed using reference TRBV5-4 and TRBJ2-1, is ETGVTQSPTHLIKTRGQQVTLRCSSQSGHNTVSWYQQALGQGPQFIFQYYREEENGRGNFPPRFSGLQFPNYSSELNVNALELDDSALYLCASSPALGTAYNEQFFGPGTRLTVL.

Written as DNA, the CDR3 is TGTGCCAGCAGCCCTCGGACAGAAAAGTACGAGCAGTACTTC. Translating it yields CASSPRTEKYEQYF. The V and J genes are TRBV9 and TRBJ2-7, with TRBD1 as a possible D gene (6 bases). CDR3 length: 14 residues. V lost 4 bases, J lost 4 bases, and 15 bases lay in between. Per germline, CDR1 SGDLS and CDR2 YYNGEE.

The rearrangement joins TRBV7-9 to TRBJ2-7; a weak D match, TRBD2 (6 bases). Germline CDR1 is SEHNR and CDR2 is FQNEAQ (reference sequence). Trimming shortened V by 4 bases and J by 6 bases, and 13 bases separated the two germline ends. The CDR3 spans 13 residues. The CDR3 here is CASSSGGGSEQYF. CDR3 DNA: TGTGCCAGCAGCTCCGGGGGAGGCTCCGAGCAGTACTTC.

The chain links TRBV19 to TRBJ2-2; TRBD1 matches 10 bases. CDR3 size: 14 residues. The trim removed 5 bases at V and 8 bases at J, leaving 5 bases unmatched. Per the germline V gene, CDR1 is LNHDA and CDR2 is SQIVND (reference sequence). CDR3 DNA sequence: TGTGCCAGTAGTCCGCGACAGGGGGCTGGGGAGCTGTTTTTT. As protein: CASSPRQGAGELFF.

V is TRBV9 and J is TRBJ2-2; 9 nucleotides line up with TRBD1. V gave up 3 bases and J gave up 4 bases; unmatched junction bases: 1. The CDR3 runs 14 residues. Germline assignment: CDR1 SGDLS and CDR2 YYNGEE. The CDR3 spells CASSDRGLTGELFF. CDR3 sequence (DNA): TGTGCCAGCAGCGACAGGGGGCTCACCGGGGAGCTGTTTTTT.